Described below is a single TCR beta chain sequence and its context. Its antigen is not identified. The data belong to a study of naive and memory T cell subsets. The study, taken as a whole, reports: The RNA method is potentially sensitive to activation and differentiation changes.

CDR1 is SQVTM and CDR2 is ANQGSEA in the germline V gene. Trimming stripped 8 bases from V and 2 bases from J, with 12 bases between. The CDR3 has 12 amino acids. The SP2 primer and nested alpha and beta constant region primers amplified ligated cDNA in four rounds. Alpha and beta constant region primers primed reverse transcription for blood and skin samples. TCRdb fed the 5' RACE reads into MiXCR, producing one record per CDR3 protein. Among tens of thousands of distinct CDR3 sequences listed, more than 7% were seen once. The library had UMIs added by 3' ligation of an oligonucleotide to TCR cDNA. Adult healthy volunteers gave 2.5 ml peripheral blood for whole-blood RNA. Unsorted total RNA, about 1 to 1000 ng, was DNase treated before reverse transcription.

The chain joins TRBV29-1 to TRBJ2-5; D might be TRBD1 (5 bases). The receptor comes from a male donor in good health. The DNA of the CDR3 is TGCAGCTTAATGGACACACAAGAGACCCAGTACTTC. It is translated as CSLMDTQETQYF.